Below, one TCR beta chain is given with its context. Its antigen remains unknown. Making use of molecular barcodes, quantitative 5'-RACE generated TCR beta libraries. TCRdb ran MiXCR on the 5' RACE reads and lists one entry per CDR3 protein. The top ten clones hold about 0.49% of a sample with hundreds of thousands of distinct CDR3 sequences, 10% to 15% of them seen once. The CDR3 spans 18 residues. V was pared by 0 bases and J by 4 bases, with 21 bases between. The germline CDR1 and CDR2 sequences are LGHNA and YSLEER. The data originate from a study of CD8 T cells in ankylosing spondylitis. Whole-study findings and limits: Seemingly characteristic of ankylosing spondylitis blood was a TCR beta motif consisting of several highly homologous variants. Some of the motif variants had earlier been found in reactive arthritis patients' fluid and blood. Significant enrichment of disease-linked clones was reported in matched ankylosing spondylitis synovial fluid.

Sequencing was carried out using blood, either unsorted or a sorted T cell fraction (not recorded which). The chain employs TRBV4-3 and TRBJ1-1, with D uncertain. The origin of this receptor is a male donor with ankylosing spondylitis. The CDR3 coding sequence is TGCGCCAGCAGCCAAGATAAGTATTGGGGAAATGGCTCCACTGAAGCTTTCTTT. Translating it yields CASSQDKYWGNGSTEAFF.